This T cell receptor (beta chain) comes out of a study of blood T cell repertoires in COVID-19. About the study: Cohort 3 donors were reported recovered after two negative PCRs, clearance, or symptom resolution.

Here immunoSEQ multiplex PCR was the method, and the copy in TCRdb shows in-frame clones only, minus some. Of some 180,000 clones listed, about 88% are singletons. The V segment lost 0 bases and the J segment 5 bases; nucleotides outside the gene matches: 7. CDR1 SGHAT and CDR2 FQNNGV come from the germline V gene. This CDR3 region has 17 residues. The study recruited people aged roughly 18 to 95 years across about two dozen US areas. The sequenced material came from PBMCs or T cells enriched from blood (not recorded which). V is TRBV11-2 and J is TRBJ2-5, with 12 bases aligning to TRBD2. The receptor's source is a woman between 35 and 50 years old in a cohort exposed to, infected with or recovered from COVID-19 (not recorded which). CDR3 protein: CASSLDRASGGAETQYF. Written as DNA, the CDR3 is TGTGCCAGCAGCTTAGATAGGGCTAGCGGGGGGGCGGAGACCCAGTACTTC.